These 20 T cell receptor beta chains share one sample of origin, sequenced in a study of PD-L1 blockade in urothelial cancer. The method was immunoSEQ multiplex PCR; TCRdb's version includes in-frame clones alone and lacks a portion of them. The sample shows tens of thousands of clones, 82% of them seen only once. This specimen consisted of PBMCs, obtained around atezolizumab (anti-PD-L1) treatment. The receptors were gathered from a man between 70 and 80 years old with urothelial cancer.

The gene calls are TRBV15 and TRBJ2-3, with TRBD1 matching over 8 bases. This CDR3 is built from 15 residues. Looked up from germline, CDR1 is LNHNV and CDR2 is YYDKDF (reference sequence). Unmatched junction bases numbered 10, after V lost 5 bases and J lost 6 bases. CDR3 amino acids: CATSPTGQGADTQYF. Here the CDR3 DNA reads TGTGCCACCAGCCCCACGGGGCAGGGGGCTGATACGCAGTATTTT.

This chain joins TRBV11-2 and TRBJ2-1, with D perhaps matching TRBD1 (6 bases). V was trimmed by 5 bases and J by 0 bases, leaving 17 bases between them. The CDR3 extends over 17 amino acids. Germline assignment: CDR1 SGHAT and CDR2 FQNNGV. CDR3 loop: CASSQIRGSRSYNEQFF. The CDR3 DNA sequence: TGTGCCAGCAGCCAAATAAGGGGGTCCCGCTCCTACAATGAGCAGTTCTTC. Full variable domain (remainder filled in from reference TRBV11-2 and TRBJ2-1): EAGVAQSPRYKIIEKRQSVAFWCNPISGHATLYWYQQILGQGPKLLIQFQNNGVVDDSQLPKDRFSAERLKGVDSTLKIQPAKLEDSAVYLCASSQIRGSRSYNEQFFGPGTRLTVL.

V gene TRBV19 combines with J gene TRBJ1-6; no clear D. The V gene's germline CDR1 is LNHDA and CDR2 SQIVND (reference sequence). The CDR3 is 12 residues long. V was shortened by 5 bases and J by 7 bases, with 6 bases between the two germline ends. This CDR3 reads CASSPPNSPLHF. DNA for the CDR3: TGTGCCAGTAGTCCCCCGAATTCACCCCTCCACTTT.

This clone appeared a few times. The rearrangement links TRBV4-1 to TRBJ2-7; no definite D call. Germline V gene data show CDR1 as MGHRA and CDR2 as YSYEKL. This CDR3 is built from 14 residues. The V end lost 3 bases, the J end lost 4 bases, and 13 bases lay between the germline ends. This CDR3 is CASSQASPFYEQYF. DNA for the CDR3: TGCGCCAGCAGCCAGGCTAGTCCATTTTACGAGCAGTACTTC.

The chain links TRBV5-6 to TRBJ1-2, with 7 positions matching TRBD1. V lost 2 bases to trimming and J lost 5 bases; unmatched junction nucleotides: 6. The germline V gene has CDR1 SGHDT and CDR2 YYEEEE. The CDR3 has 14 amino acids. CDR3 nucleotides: TGTGCCAGCAGCTTCGGACAGGCCCCTTATGGCTACACCTTC. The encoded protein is CASSFGQAPYGYTF.

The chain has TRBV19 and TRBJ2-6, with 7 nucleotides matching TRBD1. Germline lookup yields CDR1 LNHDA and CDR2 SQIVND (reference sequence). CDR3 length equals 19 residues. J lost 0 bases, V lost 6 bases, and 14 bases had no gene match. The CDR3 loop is CASSQSPGQLLSGANVLTF. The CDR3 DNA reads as TGTGCCAGTAGCCAAAGTCCGGGACAGCTTCTCTCTGGGGCCAACGTCCTGACTTTC.

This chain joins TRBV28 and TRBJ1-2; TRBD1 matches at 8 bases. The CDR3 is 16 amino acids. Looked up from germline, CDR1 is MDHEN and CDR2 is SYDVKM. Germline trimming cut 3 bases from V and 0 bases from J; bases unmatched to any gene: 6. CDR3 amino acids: CASSFPQGAANYGYTF. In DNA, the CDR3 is TGTGCCAGCAGTTTCCCCCAGGGGGCAGCTAACTATGGCTACACCTTC.

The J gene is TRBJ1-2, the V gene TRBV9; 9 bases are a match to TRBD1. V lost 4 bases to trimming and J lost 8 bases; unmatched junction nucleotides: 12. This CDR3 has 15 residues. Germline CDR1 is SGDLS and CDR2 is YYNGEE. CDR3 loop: CASSPHQGQGQGYTF. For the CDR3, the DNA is TGTGCCAGCAGCCCGCACCAGGGACAGGGTCAGGGCTACACCTTC.

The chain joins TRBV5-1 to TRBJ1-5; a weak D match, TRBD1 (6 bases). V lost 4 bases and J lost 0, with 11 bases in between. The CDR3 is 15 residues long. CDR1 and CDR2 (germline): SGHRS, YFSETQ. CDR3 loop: CASSVGTISNQPQHF. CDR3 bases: TGCGCCAGCAGCGTTGGGACAATTAGCAATCAGCCCCAGCATTTT.

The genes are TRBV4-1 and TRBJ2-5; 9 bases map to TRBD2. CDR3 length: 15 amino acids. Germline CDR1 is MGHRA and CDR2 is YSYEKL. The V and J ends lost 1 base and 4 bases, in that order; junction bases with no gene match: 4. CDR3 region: CASSQVGLAPETQYF. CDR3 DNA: TGCGCCAGCAGCCAAGTGGGACTAGCCCCAGAGACCCAGTACTTC.

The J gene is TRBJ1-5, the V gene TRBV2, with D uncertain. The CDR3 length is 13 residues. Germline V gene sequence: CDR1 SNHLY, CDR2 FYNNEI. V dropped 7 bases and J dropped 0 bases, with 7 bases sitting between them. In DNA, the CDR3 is TGTGCCAGCAAAGAGTATAGCAATCAGCCCCAGCATTTT. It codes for CASKEYSNQPQHF.

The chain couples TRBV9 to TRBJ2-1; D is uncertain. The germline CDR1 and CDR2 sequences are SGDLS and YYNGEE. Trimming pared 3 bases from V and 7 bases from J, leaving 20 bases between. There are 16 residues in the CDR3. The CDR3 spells CASSGALSSLMNEQFF. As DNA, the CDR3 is TGTGCCAGCAGCGGGGCTTTATCGAGTTTAATGAATGAGCAGTTCTTC.

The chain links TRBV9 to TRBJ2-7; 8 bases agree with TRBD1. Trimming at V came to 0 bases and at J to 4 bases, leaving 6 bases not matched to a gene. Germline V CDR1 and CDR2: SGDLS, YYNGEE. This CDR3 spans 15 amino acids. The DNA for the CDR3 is TGTGCCAGCAGCGTAGCTGGGGGACAGGATTACGAGCAGTACTTC. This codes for CASSVAGGQDYEQYF.

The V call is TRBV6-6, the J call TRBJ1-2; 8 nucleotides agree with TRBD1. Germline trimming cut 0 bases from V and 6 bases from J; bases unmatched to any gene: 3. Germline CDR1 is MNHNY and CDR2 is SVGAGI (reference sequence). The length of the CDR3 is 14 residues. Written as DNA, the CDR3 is TGTGCCAGCAGTTACTCCAACAGGGGGGATGGCTACACCTTC. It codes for CASSYSNRGDGYTF.

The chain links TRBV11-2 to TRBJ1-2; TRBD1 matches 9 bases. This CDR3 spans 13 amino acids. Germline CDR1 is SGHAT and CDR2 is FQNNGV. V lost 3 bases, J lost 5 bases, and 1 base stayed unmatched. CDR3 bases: TGTGCCAGCAGCTTGGACAGGGGTTATGGCTACACCTTC. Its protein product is CASSLDRGYGYTF.

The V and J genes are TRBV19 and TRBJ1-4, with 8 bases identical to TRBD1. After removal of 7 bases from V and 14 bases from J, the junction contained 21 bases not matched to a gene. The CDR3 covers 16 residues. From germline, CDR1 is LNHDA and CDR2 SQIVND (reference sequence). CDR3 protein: CASTNLGQGTPRWLFF. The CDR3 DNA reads TGTGCCAGTACCAACCTCGGACAGGGCACCCCGAGGTGGCTGTTTTTT.

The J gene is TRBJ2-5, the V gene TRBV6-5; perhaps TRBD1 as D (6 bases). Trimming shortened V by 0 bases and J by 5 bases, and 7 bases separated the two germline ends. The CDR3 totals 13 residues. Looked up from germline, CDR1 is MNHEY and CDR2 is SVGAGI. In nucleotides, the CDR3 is TGTGCCAGCAGTTACTCGCAGGGGGAGACCCAGTACTTC. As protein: CASSYSQGETQYF.

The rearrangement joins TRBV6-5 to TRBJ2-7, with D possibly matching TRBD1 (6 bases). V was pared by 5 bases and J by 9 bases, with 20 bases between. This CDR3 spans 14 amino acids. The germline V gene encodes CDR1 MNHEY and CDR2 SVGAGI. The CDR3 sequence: CASSTEQGPTGQYF. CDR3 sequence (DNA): TGTGCCAGCAGTACTGAACAGGGCCCAACAGGGCAGTACTTC.

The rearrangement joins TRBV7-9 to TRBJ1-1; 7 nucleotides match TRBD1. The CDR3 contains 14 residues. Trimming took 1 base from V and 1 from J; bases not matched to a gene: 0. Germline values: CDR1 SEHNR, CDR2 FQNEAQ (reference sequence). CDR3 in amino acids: CASSLGQGNTEAFF. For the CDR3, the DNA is TGTGCCAGCAGCTTAGGACAGGGGAACACTGAAGCTTTCTTT.

CDR3 DNA sequence: TGCGCCAGCAGTTGGGAGAATGAGCAGTTCTTC. Translated, it gives CASSWENEQFF. V usage is TRBV5-1 and J usage is TRBJ2-1; D possibly corresponds to TRBD2 (5 bases). CDR3 length: 11 amino acids. The ends were cut back, 5 bases at V and 7 bases at J, with 7 bases in the middle. The germline V gene encodes CDR1 SGHRS and CDR2 YFSETQ.